Listed here are 8 T cell receptor beta chains from one sample, sequenced in a study of blood T cell repertoires in COVID-19. The data were produced by immunoSEQ multiplex PCR, yet TCRdb's version contains in-frame clones alone and is incomplete. This sample has roughly 20,000 clones, with 88% found just once. Sequencing was done on a sample of peripheral blood. Receptors were obtained from a human donor in a cohort sampled during active COVID-19.

The gene calls are TRBV11-2 and TRBJ2-6; D perhaps matches TRBD2 (7 bases). V shed 5 bases and J shed 1 base, with 18 bases lying between them. This CDR3 is 18 amino acids long. CDR1 and CDR2 from the germline V gene are SGHAT and FQNNGV. CDR3 DNA sequence: TGTGCCAGCAGCCCGGGGGGCAGTTTTAGGTCTGGGGCCAACGTCCTGACTTTC. As protein: CASSPGGSFRSGANVLTF.

This clone was found once. The rearrangement uses TRBV7-2 and TRBJ1-2; D unresolved. With 5 bases removed from V and 4 bases from J, the gap between germline ends came to 14 bases. Germline assignment: CDR1 SGHTA and CDR2 FQGNSA. The CDR3 length is 14 residues. Here the CDR3 reads CASSPGGRFYGYTF. The CDR3 region has the DNA TGTGCCAGCAGCCCAGGAGGCAGATTCTATGGCTACACCTTC.

V gene TRBV3-1 (or the pseudogene TRBV3-2) combines with J gene TRBJ2-7, with 7 bases that match TRBD1. Germline V CDR1 and CDR2: LGHDT, YNNKEL (reference sequence). The V segment lost 2 bases and the J segment 5 bases; nucleotides outside the gene matches: 12. CDR3 size: 16 residues. The CDR3 sequence: CASSQPLRTGNHEQYF. The DNA for the CDR3 is TGTGCCAGCAGCCAACCCCTTAGGACAGGCAATCACGAGCAGTACTTC.

This clone was picked up a small number of times. This chain links TRBV7-8 with TRBJ1-6; the match to TRBD1 covers 7 bases. The CDR3 consists of 15 residues. CDR1 and CDR2 (germline): SGHVS, FQNEAQ. V gave up 1 base and J gave up 6 bases; unmatched junction bases: 3. The CDR3 region has the DNA TGTGCCAGCAGCTTAGAAGCAGGGGGTAATTCACCCCTCCACTTT. This gives the protein CASSLEAGGNSPLHF.

This chain links TRBV7-2 with TRBJ2-7; 10 positions match TRBD2. The CDR3 length is 14 residues. J was trimmed by 3 bases and V by 2 bases; bases with no gene match: 1. In germline, CDR1 is SGHTA, CDR2 FQGNSA. This CDR3 is CASSLTSGNYEQYF. For the CDR3, the DNA is TGTGCCAGCAGCTTAACTAGCGGGAACTACGAGCAGTACTTC.

CDR3 in amino acids: CASSFHRVANYGYTF. CDR3 sequence (DNA): TGTGCCAGCAGTTTCCACAGAGTAGCTAACTATGGCTACACCTTC. V usage is TRBV6-5 and J usage is TRBJ1-2, with D hard to call. Germline assignment: CDR1 MNHEY and CDR2 SVGAGI. The CDR3 consists of 15 residues. V was clipped by 4 bases and J by 0 bases, with 12 bases between them.

The V gene is TRBV6-6, the J gene TRBJ1-2, with D tentatively TRBD1 (5 bases). This CDR3 contains 14 residues. V gave up 5 bases and J gave up 4 bases, with 14 bases separating them. Germline V gives CDR1 MNHNY, CDR2 SVGAGI (reference sequence). The CDR3 nucleotides read TGTGCCAGCAGTCCAACGGGGGGGGTCTATGGCTACACCTTC. It specifies CASSPTGGVYGYTF.

The chain couples TRBV6-5 to TRBJ2-1, with a weak D call TRBD1 (5 bases). Per germline, CDR1 MNHEY and CDR2 SVGAGI. This CDR3 comprises 16 residues. The V end lost 2 bases, the J end lost 6 bases, and 17 bases lay between the germline ends. The CDR3 is CASSYLFGRDLNEQFF. Here the CDR3 DNA reads TGTGCCAGCAGTTACCTATTTGGCAGGGATCTCAATGAGCAGTTCTTC.